This T cell receptor (beta chain) was profiled in a study of cytomegalovirus exposure and HLA in healthy donors. Study observations and caveats: A later examination showed that TCR association rates differed by HLA locus, with DRB1 most and HLA-C fewest. The study labeled about 160 TCR beta chains cytomegalovirus-associated. For most subjects, TCR beta sequences were reported to predict HLA-A and HLA-B alleles with accuracy.

13 Jbeta primers and 60 Vbeta primers were used for the PCR. Here immunoSEQ multiplex PCR was the method, and the copy in TCRdb shows in-frame clones only, minus some. The sample carries 100,000 to 150,000 clones, 60% to 85% recorded once. This clone showed up just a few times. Its specificity is not known. The CDR3 contains 13 residues. The germline gives CDR1 MNHEY, CDR2 SVGAGI. The V end was cut by 8 bases, the J end by 2 bases, with 13 bases between. This clonotype originated in a female donor in good health and CMV-seronegative. The genes are TRBV6-5 and TRBJ2-7; D call uncertain. Source material: PBMCs. Written as DNA, the CDR3 is TGTGCCAGCTCTCGGGTATCCCCCTACGAGCAGTACTTC. This translates into CASSRVSPYEQYF.